The 16 T cell receptor beta chains below come from one sample, sequenced in a study of T cell changes during pregnancy in multiple sclerosis. Sequencing was performed with immunoSEQ multiplex PCR; in TCRdb, only in-frame clones are kept and a portion is missing. Of approximately 18,000 clones listed, 87% are singletons. Specimen: CD8+ T cells from peripheral blood mononuclear cells, collected in the third trimester of pregnancy. The receptors originated from a female donor in good health, enrolled as a control in a pregnancy study.

The chain employs TRBV13 and TRBJ2-1; 11 bases match TRBD1. The CDR3 extends over 14 amino acids. V trimming: 3 bases; J trimming: 9 bases; junction bases outside the gene matches: 4. CDR1 PRHDT and CDR2 FYEKMQ come from the germline V gene (reference sequence). CDR3 protein: CASSLGTGGSEQFF. For the CDR3, the DNA is TGTGCCAGCAGCTTGGGGACAGGGGGAAGTGAGCAGTTCTTC. The variable domain in full, with the rest retrieved from reference TRBV13 and TRBJ2-1, is AAGVIQSPRHLIKEKRETATLKCYPIPRHDTVYWYQQGPGQDPQFLISFYEKMQSDKGSIPDRFSAQQFSDYHSELNMSSLELGDSALYFCASSLGTGGSEQFFGPGTRLTVL.

The chain recombines TRBV4-3 with TRBJ2-7; maybe TRBD2 (6 bases). This CDR3 is 15 amino acids long. Trimming took 0 bases from V and 3 from J, leaving 12 bases between them. Germline V gene sequence: CDR1 LGHNA, CDR2 YSLEER. The CDR3: CASSQDSAGCYEQYF. In DNA form, the CDR3 reads TGCGCCAGCAGCCAAGATTCAGCGGGCTGCTACGAGCAGTACTTC.

The chain combines TRBV10-3 with TRBJ2-5; a weak D match, TRBD1 (6 bases). The length of the CDR3 is 16 residues. The germline V gene encodes CDR1 ENHRY and CDR2 SYGVKD. V lost 2 bases to trimming and J lost 7 bases, with 20 bases between them. The CDR3 reads CAISERQDRTVATQYF. For the CDR3, the DNA is TGTGCCATCAGTGAGAGGCAAGACAGGACCGTAGCGACCCAGTACTTC.

The chain recombines TRBV28 with TRBJ1-2, with 8 bases lining up with TRBD1. The CDR3 is made up of 16 amino acids. J lost 0 bases, V lost 5 bases, and 8 bases had no gene match. Germline V gene data show CDR1 as MDHEN and CDR2 as SYDVKM. The CDR3 reads CASSALQGASNYGYTF. CDR3 DNA: TGTGCCAGCAGTGCTCTCCAGGGGGCCTCTAACTATGGCTACACCTTC.

The J gene is TRBJ2-1, the V gene TRBV6-6; 8 nucleotides agree with TRBD1. The CDR3 covers 15 residues. Trimming took 2 bases from V and 10 from J; bases not matched to a gene: 10. Germline V CDR1 and CDR2: MNHNY, SVGAGI (reference sequence). CDR3 DNA: TGTGCCAGCAGTTACGTACAGGACAGGGTGGGCGAGCAGTTCTTC. Protein: CASSYVQDRVGEQFF.

V usage is TRBV4-1 and J usage is TRBJ2-5, with 7 bases aligning to TRBD2. The trim removed 1 base at V and 4 bases at J, leaving 3 bases unmatched. Germline CDR1 is MGHRA and CDR2 is YSYEKL. The CDR3 spans 14 residues. The CDR3 DNA is TGCGCCAGCAGCCAAGTTGGGGAGGGAGAGACCCAGTACTTC. This translates into CASSQVGEGETQYF.

This chain uses TRBV7-9 with TRBJ2-3; weak D call: TRBD2 (5 bases). V lost 7 bases, J lost 3 bases, and 14 bases lay in between. Germline V lookup: CDR1 SEHNR, CDR2 FQNEAQ (reference sequence). The CDR3 is 14 amino acids. The DNA for the CDR3 is TGTGCCAGCACACATCCTCTAGCAACAGATACGCAGTATTTT. It is translated as CASTHPLATDTQYF.

The chain has TRBV11-2 and TRBJ2-7; TRBD2 agrees at 7 bases. The V gene's germline CDR1 is SGHAT and CDR2 FQNNGV. V was clipped by 3 bases and J by 2 bases; unmatched bases: 4. The CDR3 extends over 14 amino acids. The DNA for the CDR3 is TGTGCCAGCAGCTTGGGGGGGGAGGCCTACGAGCAGTACTTC. Amino acid sequence: CASSLGGEAYEQYF.

The V call is TRBV7-6, the J call TRBJ2-2, with D perhaps matching TRBD2 (6 bases). The V gene's germline CDR1 is SGHVS and CDR2 FNYEAQ. Trimming stripped 5 bases from V and 4 bases from J, with 20 bases between. The CDR3 runs to 17 residues. CDR3 protein: CASSLTLLARGTGELFF. The CDR3 nucleotides are TGTGCCAGCAGCCTCACCTTGCTAGCGAGAGGCACCGGGGAGCTGTTTTTT. The complete variable domain, with remaining parts taken from reference TRBV7-6 and TRBJ2-2, reads GAGVSQSPRYKVTKRGQDVALRCDPISGHVSLYWYRQALGQGPEFLTYFNYEAQQDKSGLPNDRFSAERPEGSISTLTIQRTEQRDSAMYRCASSLTLLARGTGELFFGEGSRLTVL.

This clone has just a few counts. The J gene is TRBJ2-6, the V gene TRBV4-1, with 7 bases matching TRBD2. V trimming: 1 base; J trimming: 4 bases; junction bases outside the gene matches: 4. Germline assignment: CDR1 MGHRA and CDR2 YSYEKL. The CDR3 length is 16 residues. CDR3 sequence: CASSQVRGEGANVLTF. The CDR3 nucleotides are TGCGCCAGCAGCCAAGTCCGGGGGGAAGGGGCCAACGTCCTGACTTTC.

The rearrangement uses TRBV15 and TRBJ1-5; D possibly corresponds to TRBD1 (5 bases). The CDR3 totals 16 residues. Trimming stripped 0 bases from V and 5 bases from J, with 14 bases between. Germline V gene sequence: CDR1 LNHNV, CDR2 YYDKDF (reference sequence). For the CDR3, the DNA is TGTGCCACCAGCAGAGATTTTAGGGGCGCTGATCAGCCCCAGCATTTT. It yields the protein CATSRDFRGADQPQHF.

This rearrangement joins TRBV28 to TRBJ1-2, with D possibly being TRBD1 (5 bases). The V gene's germline CDR1 is MDHEN and CDR2 SYDVKM. V lost 5 bases and J 6 bases, leaving 19 bases between the germline ends. The CDR3 extends over 15 amino acids. The CDR3 sequence is CASSPPPGTANGYTF. The DNA for the CDR3 is TGTGCCAGCAGTCCCCCTCCCGGGACTGCGAATGGCTACACCTTC.

The V gene is TRBV2, the J gene TRBJ1-1; tentative D call: TRBD1 (5 bases). Germline assignment: CDR1 SNHLY and CDR2 FYNNEI. This CDR3 has 15 residues. V lost 3 bases to trimming and J lost 7 bases, with 18 bases between them. CDR3 loop: CASSDVGSGLNEAFF. CDR3 sequence (DNA): TGTGCCAGCAGTGACGTGGGTTCAGGGTTGAATGAAGCTTTCTTT.

The CDR3 DNA sequence: TGTGCCAGCAGCTTGGTGGGAACAGGGGGGGGCGAAGCTTTCTTT. Residues: CASSLVGTGGGEAFF. The rearrangement joins TRBV5-4 to TRBJ1-1, with 8 bases lining up with TRBD1. J lost 8 bases, V lost 0 bases, and 9 bases had no gene match. The CDR3 length is 15 residues. The germline gives CDR1 SGHNT, CDR2 YYREEE (reference sequence).

This sequence joins TRBV19 and TRBJ2-7, with 7 bases matching TRBD1. The V gene's germline CDR1 is LNHDA and CDR2 SQIVND (reference sequence). Trimming at V came to 5 bases and at J to 2 bases, leaving 12 bases not matched to a gene. This CDR3 spans 16 amino acids. CDR3 in DNA: TGTGCCAGTAGTCTACCGGGACAGTACAAGCCCTACGAGCAGTACTTC. It specifies CASSLPGQYKPYEQYF.

This clone was detected once. CDR3 residues: CASTPVAGEQFF. The CDR3 nucleotides are TGTGCCAGCACCCCCGTCGCCGGTGAGCAGTTCTTC. The chain joins TRBV11-1 to TRBJ2-1; D not resolved. This CDR3 spans 12 amino acids. The V gene's germline CDR1 is SGHAT and CDR2 FQDESV (reference sequence). Trimming stripped 7 bases from V and 9 bases from J, with 13 bases between.